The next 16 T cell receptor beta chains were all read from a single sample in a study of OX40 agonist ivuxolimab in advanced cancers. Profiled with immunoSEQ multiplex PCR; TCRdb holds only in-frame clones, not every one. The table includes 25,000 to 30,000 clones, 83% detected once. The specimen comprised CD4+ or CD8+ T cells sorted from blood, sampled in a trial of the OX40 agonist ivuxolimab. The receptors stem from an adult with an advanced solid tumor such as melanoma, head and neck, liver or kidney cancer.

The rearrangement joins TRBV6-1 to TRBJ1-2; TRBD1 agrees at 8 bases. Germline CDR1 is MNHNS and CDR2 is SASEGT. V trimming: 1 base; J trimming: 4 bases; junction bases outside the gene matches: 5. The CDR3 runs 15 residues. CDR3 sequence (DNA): TGTGCCAGCAGTGAAGTTGTGACAGGGGTCTATGGCTACACCTTC. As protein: CASSEVVTGVYGYTF.

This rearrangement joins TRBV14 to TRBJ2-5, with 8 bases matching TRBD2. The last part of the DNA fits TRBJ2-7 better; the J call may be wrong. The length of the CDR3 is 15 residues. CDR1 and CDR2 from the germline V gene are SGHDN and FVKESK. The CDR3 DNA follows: TGTGCCAGCAGCCCCGGTTTCGGGGGGGCCTACGAGCAGTACTTC. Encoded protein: CASSPGFGGAYEQYF.

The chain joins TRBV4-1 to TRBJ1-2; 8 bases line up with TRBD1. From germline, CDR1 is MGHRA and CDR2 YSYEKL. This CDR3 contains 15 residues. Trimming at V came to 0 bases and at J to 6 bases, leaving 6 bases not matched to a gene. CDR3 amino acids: CASSQDRGRQDGYTF. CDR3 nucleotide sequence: TGCGCCAGCAGCCAAGACAGGGGGCGCCAGGATGGCTACACCTTC.

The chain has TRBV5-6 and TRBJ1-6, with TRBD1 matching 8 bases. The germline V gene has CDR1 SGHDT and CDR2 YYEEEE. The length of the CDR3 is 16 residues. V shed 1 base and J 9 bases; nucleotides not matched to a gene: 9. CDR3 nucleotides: TGTGCCAGCAGCTTGAGGGCCAGGGGGCTGGGTTCACCCCTCCACTTT. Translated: CASSLRARGLGSPLHF. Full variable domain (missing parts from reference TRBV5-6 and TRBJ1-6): DAGVTQSPTHLIKTRGQQVTLRCSPKSGHDTVSWYQQALGQGPQFIFQYYEEEERQRGNFPDRFSGHQFPNYSSELNVNALLLGDSALYLCASSLRARGLGSPLHFGNGTRLTVT.

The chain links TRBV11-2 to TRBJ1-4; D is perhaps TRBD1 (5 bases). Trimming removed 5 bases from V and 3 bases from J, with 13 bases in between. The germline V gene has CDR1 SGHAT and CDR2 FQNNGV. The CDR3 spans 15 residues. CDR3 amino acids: CASSISDSSNEKLFF. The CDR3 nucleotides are TGTGCCAGCAGCATTTCCGACAGTTCTAATGAAAAACTGTTTTTT.

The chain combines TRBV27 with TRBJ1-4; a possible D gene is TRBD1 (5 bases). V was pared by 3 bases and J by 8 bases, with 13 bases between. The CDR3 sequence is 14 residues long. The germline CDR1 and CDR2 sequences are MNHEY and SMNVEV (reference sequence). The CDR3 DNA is TGTGCCAGCAGTTTCGGGGCCCCGGAGGAAAAACTGTTTTTT. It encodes CASSFGAPEEKLFF.

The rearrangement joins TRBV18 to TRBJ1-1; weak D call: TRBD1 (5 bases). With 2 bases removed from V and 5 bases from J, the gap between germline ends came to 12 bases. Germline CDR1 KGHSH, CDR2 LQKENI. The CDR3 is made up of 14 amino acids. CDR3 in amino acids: CASSPRRWGTEAFF. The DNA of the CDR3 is TGTGCCAGCTCACCAAGAAGGTGGGGGACTGAAGCTTTCTTT.

CDR3 amino acids: CASSYTSGGADTQYF. As DNA, the CDR3 is TGTGCCAGCAGCTATACTAGCGGGGGGGCGGATACGCAGTATTTT. The chain is built from TRBV7-6 and TRBJ2-3, with 13 bases lining up with TRBD2. The V gene's germline CDR1 is SGHVS and CDR2 FNYEAQ. J gave up 6 bases and V 4 bases, and 4 bases lay outside the gene matches. The CDR3 runs to 15 residues.

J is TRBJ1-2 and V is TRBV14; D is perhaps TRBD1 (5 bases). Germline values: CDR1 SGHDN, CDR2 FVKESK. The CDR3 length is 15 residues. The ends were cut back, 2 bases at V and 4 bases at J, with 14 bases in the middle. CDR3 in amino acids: CASSQHEGAIYGYTF. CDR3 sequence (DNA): TGTGCCAGCAGCCAACATGAAGGGGCCATCTATGGCTACACCTTC.

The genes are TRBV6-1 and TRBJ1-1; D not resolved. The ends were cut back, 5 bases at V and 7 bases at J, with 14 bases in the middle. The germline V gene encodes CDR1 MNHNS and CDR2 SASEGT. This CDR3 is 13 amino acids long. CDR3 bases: TGTGCCAGCAGTCCCCTGGGCCCTCTTGAAGCTTTCTTT. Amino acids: CASSPLGPLEAFF.

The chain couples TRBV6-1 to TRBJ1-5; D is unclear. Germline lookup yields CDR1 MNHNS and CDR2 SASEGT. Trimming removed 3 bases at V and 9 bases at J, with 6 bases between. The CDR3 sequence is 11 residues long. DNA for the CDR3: TGTGCCAGCAGTGAGGTGGGGCCCCAGCATTTT. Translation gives CASSEVGPQHF.

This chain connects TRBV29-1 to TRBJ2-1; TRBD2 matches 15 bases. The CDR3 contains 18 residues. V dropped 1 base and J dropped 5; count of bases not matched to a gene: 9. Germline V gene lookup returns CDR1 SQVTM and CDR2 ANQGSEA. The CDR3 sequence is CSVEVGLAGGPGHNEQFF. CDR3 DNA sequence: TGCAGCGTTGAAGTAGGACTAGCGGGGGGGCCTGGTCACAATGAGCAGTTCTTC.

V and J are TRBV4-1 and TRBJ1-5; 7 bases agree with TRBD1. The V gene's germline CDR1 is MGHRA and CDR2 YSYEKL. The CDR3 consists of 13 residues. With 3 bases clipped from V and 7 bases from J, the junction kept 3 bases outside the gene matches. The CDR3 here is CASSQRTGQPQHF. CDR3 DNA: TGCGCCAGCAGCCAGCGGACAGGCCAGCCCCAGCATTTT.

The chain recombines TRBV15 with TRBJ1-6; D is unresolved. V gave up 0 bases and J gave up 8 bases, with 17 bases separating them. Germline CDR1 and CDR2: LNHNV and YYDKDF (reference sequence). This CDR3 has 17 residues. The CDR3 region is CATSRDRPGALYSPLHF. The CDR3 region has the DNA TGTGCCACCAGCAGAGATCGTCCGGGTGCCTTATATTCACCCCTCCACTTT.

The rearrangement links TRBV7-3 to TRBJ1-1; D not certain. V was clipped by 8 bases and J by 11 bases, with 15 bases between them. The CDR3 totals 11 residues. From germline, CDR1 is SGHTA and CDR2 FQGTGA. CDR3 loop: CASSDGLFAFF. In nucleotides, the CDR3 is TGTGCCAGCTCTGATGGGCTGTTCGCTTTCTTT. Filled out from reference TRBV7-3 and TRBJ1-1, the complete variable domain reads GAGVSQTPSNKVTEKGKYVELRCDPISGHTALYWYRQSLGQGPEFLIYFQGTGAADDSGLPNDRFFAVRPEGSVSTLKIQRTERGDSAVYLCASSDGLFAFFGQGTRLTVV.

CDR3 bases: TGTGCCAGCAGCCAAGACTCCCTGTACGGGGGGGCAACCGGGGAGCTGTTTTTT. It is translated as CASSQDSLYGGATGELFF. The chain combines TRBV4-2 with TRBJ2-2; 8 bases line up with TRBD2. The ends lost 0 bases at V and 5 bases at J; junction bases unmatched: 11. Per germline, CDR1 LGHNA and CDR2 YNFKEQ. The CDR3 has 18 amino acids.